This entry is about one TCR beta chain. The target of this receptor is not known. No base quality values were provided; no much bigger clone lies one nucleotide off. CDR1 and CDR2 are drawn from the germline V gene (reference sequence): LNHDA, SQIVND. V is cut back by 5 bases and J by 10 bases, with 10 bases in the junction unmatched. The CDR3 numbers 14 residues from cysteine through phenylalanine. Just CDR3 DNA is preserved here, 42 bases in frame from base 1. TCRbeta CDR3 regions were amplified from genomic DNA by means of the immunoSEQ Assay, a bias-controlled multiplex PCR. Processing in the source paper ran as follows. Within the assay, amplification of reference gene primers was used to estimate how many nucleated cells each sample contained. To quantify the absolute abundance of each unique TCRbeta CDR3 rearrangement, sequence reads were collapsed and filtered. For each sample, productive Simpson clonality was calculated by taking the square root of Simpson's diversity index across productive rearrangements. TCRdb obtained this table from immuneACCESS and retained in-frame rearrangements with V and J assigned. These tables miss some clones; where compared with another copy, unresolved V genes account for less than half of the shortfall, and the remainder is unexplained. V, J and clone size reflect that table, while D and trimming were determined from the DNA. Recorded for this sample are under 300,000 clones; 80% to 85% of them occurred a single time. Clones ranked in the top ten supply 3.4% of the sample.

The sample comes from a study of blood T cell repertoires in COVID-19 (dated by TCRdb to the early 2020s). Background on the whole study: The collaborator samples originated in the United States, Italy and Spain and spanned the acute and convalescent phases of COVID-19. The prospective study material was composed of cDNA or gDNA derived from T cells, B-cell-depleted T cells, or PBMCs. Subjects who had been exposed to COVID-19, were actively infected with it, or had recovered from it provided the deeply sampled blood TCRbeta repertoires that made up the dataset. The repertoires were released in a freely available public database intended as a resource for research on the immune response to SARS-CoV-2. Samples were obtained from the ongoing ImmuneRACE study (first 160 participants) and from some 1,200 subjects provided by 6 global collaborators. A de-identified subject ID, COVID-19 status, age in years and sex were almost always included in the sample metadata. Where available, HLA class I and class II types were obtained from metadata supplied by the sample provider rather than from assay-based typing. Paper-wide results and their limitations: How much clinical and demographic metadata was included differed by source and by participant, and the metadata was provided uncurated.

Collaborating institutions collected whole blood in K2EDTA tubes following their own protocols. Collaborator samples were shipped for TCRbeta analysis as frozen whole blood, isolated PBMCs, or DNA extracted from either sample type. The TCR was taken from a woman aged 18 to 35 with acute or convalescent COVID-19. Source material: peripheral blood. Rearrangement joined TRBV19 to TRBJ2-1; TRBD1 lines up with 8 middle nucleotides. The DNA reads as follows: TGTGCCAGTAGTCCCTGGACAGGGCCACGGGAGCAGTTCTTC. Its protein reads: CASSPWTGPREQFF.